These 24 T cell receptor beta chains were all obtained from the same sample, sequenced in a study of cytomegalovirus exposure and HLA in healthy donors. Measured with immunoSEQ multiplex PCR; TCRdb has only the in-frame clones, and not every one. In the table there are under 150,000 clones, roughly 86% of which are singletons. Specimen: PBMCs. Receptors originate from a man aged 18 to 35 in good health and CMV-seropositive.

The chain uses TRBV5-1 and TRBJ2-5; the D gene is possibly TRBD2 (5 bases). The V end lost 7 bases, the J end lost 5 bases, and 21 bases lay between the germline ends. The CDR3 runs 15 residues. Germline CDR1 reads SGHRS; CDR2 reads YFSETQ. The CDR3 DNA follows: TGCGCCAGCTCCTCCTCAAAAGGCCGAGGGGAGACCCAGTACTTC. Translating gives CASSSSKGRGETQYF.

The chain uses TRBV6-5 and TRBJ1-4; D is uncertain. V dropped 4 bases and J dropped 0 bases, with 6 bases sitting between them. From germline, CDR1 is MNHEY and CDR2 SVGAGI. The CDR3 sequence is 14 residues long. The CDR3 bases are TGTGCCAGCAGTTGGCTCGCAACTAATGAAAAACTGTTTTTT. Protein: CASSWLATNEKLFF.

The chain has TRBV6-5 and TRBJ1-1; no reliable D call. The CDR3 length is 15 residues. V lost 5 bases and J lost 2, with 15 bases in between. The germline V gene has CDR1 MNHEY and CDR2 SVGAGI. As DNA, the CDR3 is TGTGCCAGCAGTCGACAACCCCCCACTAACACTGAAGCTTTCTTT. It is translated as CASSRQPPTNTEAFF.

This rearrangement joins TRBV5-4 to TRBJ1-4; D not resolved. The CDR3 contains 16 residues. Germline CDR1 and CDR2: SGHNT and YYREEE (reference sequence). The V gene lost 1 base and the J gene lost 0 bases, with 10 bases spanning the gap. The CDR3 DNA follows: TGTGCCAGCAGCTTGTCCCCCTCTGCAACTAATGAAAAACTGTTTTTT. This translates into CASSLSPSATNEKLFF.

The chain recombines TRBV6-5 with TRBJ2-2; weak D call: TRBD2 (7 bases). Germline CDR1 and CDR2: MNHEY and SVGAGI. V was pared by 6 bases and J by 6 bases, with 17 bases between. The CDR3 extends over 15 amino acids. The CDR3 reads CASSQGLGGAGELFF. The CDR3 DNA is TGTGCCAGCAGCCAAGGACTAGGGGGGGCCGGGGAGCTGTTTTTT.

The chain links TRBV6-1 to TRBJ1-1, with a possible D match to TRBD1 (6 bases). Trimming left V 6 bases short and J 10 bases short, with 12 bases between. CDR1 is MNHNS, CDR2 SASEGT, per germline. The CDR3 is made up of 11 amino acids. The CDR3 here is CASRYRDVAFF. CDR3 bases: TGTGCCAGCAGGTACAGGGATGTAGCTTTCTTT.

V gene TRBV7-6 combines with J gene TRBJ2-7; 13 bases align to TRBD2. This CDR3 spans 15 amino acids. The trim removed 5 bases at V and 5 bases at J, leaving 6 bases unmatched. Germline CDR1 SGHVS, CDR2 FNYEAQ. CDR3 protein: CASSPRTSGSDEQYF. Written as DNA, the CDR3 is TGTGCCAGCAGCCCCAGGACTAGCGGGAGTGACGAGCAGTACTTC.

The rearrangement links TRBV27 to TRBJ1-4; D is possibly TRBD1 (6 bases). V was shortened by 3 bases and J by 12 bases, with 20 bases between the two germline ends. CDR1 and CDR2 (germline): MNHEY, SMNVEV (reference sequence). The CDR3 is 15 residues long. The CDR3 nucleotides read TGTGCCAGCAGTTTCTGGGGGGGCCGGCGGGGAGAACTGTTTTTT. Its protein is CASSFWGGRRGELFF.

This CDR3 is CASTTGINEKLFF. The DNA for the CDR3 is TGTGCCAGCACCACAGGAATTAATGAAAAACTGTTTTTT. The chain has TRBV6-6 and TRBJ1-4; TRBD1 might be the D (5 bases). From germline, CDR1 is MNHNY and CDR2 SVGAGI (reference sequence). The CDR3 sequence is 13 residues long. Trimming shortened V by 7 bases and J by 4 bases, and 10 bases separated the two germline ends.

This rearrangement joins TRBV21-1 to TRBJ1-1; the D segment call TRBD1 is taken from the table without a DNA check. TRBV21-1 is termed a pseudogene. The CDR3 extends over 16 amino acids. The CDR3 sequence: CASSPELADRDTEAFF. The CDR3 nucleotides read TGTGCCAGCAGCCCAGAACTTGCGGACAGGGACACTGAAGCTTTCTTT.

The chain joins TRBV27 to TRBJ1-1; weak D call: TRBD1 (5 bases). CDR1 is MNHEY, CDR2 SMNVEV, per germline (reference sequence). This CDR3 has 15 amino acids. V was pared by 6 bases and J by 1 base, with 15 bases between. This CDR3 is CASRIMQGTNTEAFF. CDR3 DNA: TGTGCCAGCAGGATTATGCAGGGAACGAACACTGAAGCTTTCTTT.

The chain couples TRBV7-9 to TRBJ2-7; D might be TRBD1 (6 bases). The CDR3 consists of 15 residues. The germline V gene encodes CDR1 SEHNR and CDR2 FQNEAQ (reference sequence). V gave up 2 bases and J gave up 7 bases, with 18 bases separating them. The CDR3 sequence is CASSLRDKGPWEQYF. CDR3 DNA: TGTGCCAGCAGCTTAAGGGACAAGGGGCCATGGGAGCAGTACTTC.

This clone appeared a single time. V gene TRBV6-1 combines with J gene TRBJ1-5; D gene uncertain. CDR1 MNHNS and CDR2 SASEGT come from the germline V gene. This CDR3 contains 14 residues. V gave up 2 bases and J gave up 9 bases, with 14 bases separating them. DNA for the CDR3: TGTGCCAGCAGTGAATACGAGGAGTACGGGCCCCAGCATTTT. Its protein product is CASSEYEEYGPQHF.

As regards this clone: Distinct nucleotide sequences in the sample also encode this CDR3. The chain links TRBV5-1 to TRBJ2-7; 10 nucleotides line up with TRBD2. Germline assignment: CDR1 SGHRS and CDR2 YFSETQ. CDR3 length: 16 residues. V was pared by 0 bases and J by 4 bases, with 7 bases of the junction left unmatched. Written as DNA, the CDR3 is TGCGCCAGCAGCTTGGCCCCTAGCGGGAGCTCTTACGAGCAGTACTTC. This sequence encodes CASSLAPSGSSYEQYF.

The rearrangement joins TRBV5-6 to TRBJ2-5; D perhaps matches TRBD2 (6 bases). The germline V and J ends were trimmed by 1 base and 4 bases, with 8 bases remaining between them. There are 13 residues in the CDR3. Germline values: CDR1 SGHDT, CDR2 YYEEEE. DNA of the CDR3: TGTGCCAGCAGCTTGCTGGGAGGAGAGACCCAGTACTTC. Translated: CASSLLGGETQYF.

Only one count was recorded for this clone. The chain employs TRBV11-2 and TRBJ2-3; the D gene is possibly TRBD1 (6 bases). Trimming removed 7 bases at V and 1 base at J, with 12 bases between. This CDR3 is 14 amino acids long. The germline V gene encodes CDR1 SGHAT and CDR2 FQNNGV. In DNA, the CDR3 is TGTGCCAGCAACCAGGGGTACGGCACAGATACGCAGTATTTT. Translating gives CASNQGYGTDTQYF. Looking up the rest from reference TRBV11-2 and TRBJ2-3 gives the full variable domain: EAGVAQSPRYKIIEKRQSVAFWCNPISGHATLYWYQQILGQGPKLLIQFQNNGVVDDSQLPKDRFSAERLKGVDSTLKIQPAKLEDSAVYLCASNQGYGTDTQYFGPGTRLTVL.

This clone was counted a few times. This chain uses TRBV29-1 with TRBJ2-2, with 9 nucleotides matching TRBD1. The germline V gene has CDR1 SQVTM and CDR2 ANQGSEA. V trimming: 6 bases; J trimming: 3 bases; junction bases outside the gene matches: 5. The CDR3 has 14 residues. The chain's CDR3 is CSVLQGADTGELFF. The CDR3 nucleotides are TGCAGCGTCCTACAGGGGGCGGACACCGGGGAGCTGTTTTTT.

The sample holds one count of this clone. This chain joins TRBV27 and TRBJ1-5; a weak D match, TRBD1 (6 bases). The V and J ends lost 4 bases and 0 bases respectively, with 13 bases between them. The CDR3 contains 16 residues. Germline V CDR1 and CDR2: MNHEY, SMNVEV (reference sequence). CDR3 DNA sequence: TGTGCCAGCAGTTCGAAGGCAGGGGCTAGCAATCAGCCCCAGCATTTT. This gives the protein CASSSKAGASNQPQHF.

This chain connects TRBV10-3 to TRBJ2-7; D is perhaps TRBD2 (6 bases). The CDR3 runs 13 residues. Between the trimmed V and J ends, which lost 6 bases and 2 bases, there was a span of 11 bases. From germline, CDR1 is ENHRY and CDR2 SYGVKD. The CDR3 DNA follows: TGTGCCATCAGCCGGGACTCCGCCTACGAGCAGTACTTC. This codes for CAISRDSAYEQYF.

The gene calls are TRBV5-1 and TRBJ2-7; TRBD2 agrees at 7 bases. Germline V gene lookup returns CDR1 SGHRS and CDR2 YFSETQ. The CDR3 has 14 residues. The J segment lost 4 bases and the V segment lost 4 bases, leaving 8 bases of the junction unmatched. This chain's CDR3 is CASSLGLPEYEQYF. The CDR3 coding sequence is TGCGCCAGCAGCCTGGGACTACCTGAATACGAGCAGTACTTC.

This clone was counted between two and nine times. The V and J genes are TRBV5-1 and TRBJ2-5; perhaps TRBD1 as D (6 bases). Germline values: CDR1 SGHRS, CDR2 YFSETQ. V was shortened by 0 bases and J by 5 bases, with 14 bases between the two germline ends. This CDR3 contains 15 residues. CDR3 in DNA: TGCGCCAGCAGCTTGGGGGACACCCTCGGGGAGACCCAGTACTTC. It specifies CASSLGDTLGETQYF. Based on the CDR3 plus reference TRBV5-1 and TRBJ2-5, the full variable domain is KAGVTQTPRYLIKTRGQQVTLSCSPISGHRSVSWYQQTPGQGLQFLFEYFSETQRNKGNFPGRFSGRQFSNSRSEMNVSTLELGDSALYLCASSLGDTLGETQYFGPGTRLLVL.

Here the CDR3 reads CASSPGTGSAEQYF. DNA of the CDR3: TGTGCCAGCAGTCCCGGGACAGGGTCGGCCGAGCAGTACTTC. The chain links TRBV27 to TRBJ2-7, with 9 positions matching TRBD1. J was trimmed by 6 bases and V by 5 bases; bases with no gene match: 8. From germline, CDR1 is MNHEY and CDR2 SMNVEV (reference sequence). The CDR3 sequence is 14 residues long.

This CDR3 is CASSHDRTRETQYF. The CDR3 region has the DNA TGTGCCAGCAGCCATGACAGGACTCGGGAGACCCAGTACTTC. V usage is TRBV7-9 and J usage is TRBJ2-5, with D tentatively TRBD1 (6 bases). The V gene's germline CDR1 is SEHNR and CDR2 FQNEAQ (reference sequence). The CDR3 is 14 residues long. The V end lost 5 bases, the J end lost 5 bases, and 15 bases lay between the germline ends. Filled out from reference TRBV7-9 and TRBJ2-5, the complete variable domain reads DTGVSQNPRHKITKRGQNVTFRCDPISEHNRLYWYRQTLGQGPEFLTYFQNEAQLEKSRLLSDRFSAERPKGSFSTLEIQRTEQGDSAMYLCASSHDRTRETQYFGPGTRLLVL.

This clone has only a few counts. The V call is TRBV30, the J call TRBJ1-4, with D unresolved. This CDR3 has 15 amino acids. Germline V lookup: CDR1 GTSNPN, CDR2 SVGIG (reference sequence). The V end was cut by 3 bases, the J end by 5 bases, with 16 bases between. The CDR3 DNA reads as TGTGCCTGGAGCAAAAAGAGGGTACCCAATGAAAAACTGTTTTTT. Translated, it gives CAWSKKRVPNEKLFF.